This T cell receptor beta chain was found in a study of vaccination and CD4 T cells after COVID-19. Treatment denoted: roughly 10-day PBMC culture with coronavirus spike peptide pools or control peptides (ViraFEST assay). This CDR3 contains 16 residues. Germline values: CDR1 MNHNS, CDR2 SASEGT. V dropped 2 bases and J dropped 2; count of bases not matched to a gene: 6. On this clonotype: Its antigen is undetermined.

The Oncomine TCR Beta short-read assay was applied to DNA of cultured CD4+ T cells. TCRdb passed the PCR reads through MiXCR, listing each CDR3 protein once. This table has about 19,000 distinct CDR3 sequences, 80% appearing once. This chain links TRBV6-1 with TRBJ1-1, with 9 bases aligning to TRBD1. The sample was CD4+ T cells from blood, cultured in vitro, taken after SARS-CoV-2 vaccination. The clonotype was recovered from a human donor who received a COVID-19 vaccine. The CDR3 DNA sequence: TGTGCCAGCAGTGAACGGACAGGGGACAAAAACACTGAAGCTTTCTTT. Protein sequence: CASSERTGDKNTEAFF.